Below, 18 T cell receptor beta chains from the same sample are listed, as sequenced in a study of OX40 agonist ivuxolimab in advanced cancers. Sequencing used immunoSEQ multiplex PCR; TCRdb keeps in-frame clones, though not all of them. The sample carries more than 25,000 clones, 83% recorded once. This specimen consisted of CD4+ or CD8+ T cells sorted from blood, obtained in a trial of the OX40 agonist ivuxolimab. These receptors were obtained from an adult with an advanced solid tumor such as melanoma, head and neck, liver or kidney cancer.

The genes are TRBV18 and TRBJ2-7, with 7 bases fitting TRBD1. This CDR3 has 14 amino acids. V was pared by 3 bases and J by 0 bases, with 2 bases of the junction left unmatched. Germline CDR1 and CDR2: KGHSH and LQKENI. The CDR3 loop is CASSPTGNSYEQYF. The CDR3 nucleotides read TGTGCCAGCTCACCGACAGGGAACTCCTACGAGCAGTACTTC.

This clone was observed a handful of times. The gene calls are TRBV4-1 and TRBJ1-1; 9 nucleotides match TRBD1. The CDR3 covers 13 residues. The V gene's germline CDR1 is MGHRA and CDR2 YSYEKL. V lost 7 bases to trimming and J lost 4 bases; unmatched junction nucleotides: 4. In nucleotides, the CDR3 is TGCGCCAGCAACCCGGGACAGGGCACTGAAGCTTTCTTT. Its translation is CASNPGQGTEAFF.

The gene calls are TRBV7-9 and TRBJ2-3, with D unresolved. The CDR3 runs 15 residues. Looked up from germline, CDR1 is SEHNR and CDR2 is FQNEAQ (reference sequence). Trimming pared 1 base from V and 0 bases from J, leaving 8 bases between. The chain's CDR3 is CASSLDGVSTDTQYF. In DNA form, the CDR3 reads TGTGCCAGCAGCTTAGATGGGGTGAGCACAGATACGCAGTATTTT.

V usage is TRBV4-1 and J usage is TRBJ1-5; the D is unclear. This CDR3 contains 16 residues. V lost 0 bases and J 4 bases, leaving 13 bases between the germline ends. Germline loops: CDR1 MGHRA, CDR2 YSYEKL. Written as DNA, the CDR3 is TGCGCCAGCAGCCAAGATACGGGTTCACTTAATCAGCCCCAGCATTTT. This translates into CASSQDTGSLNQPQHF.

The rearrangement joins TRBV27 to TRBJ1-2; possibly TRBD1 for D (5 bases). Trimming pared 1 base from V and 8 bases from J, leaving 11 bases between. Germline loops: CDR1 MNHEY, CDR2 SMNVEV (reference sequence). This CDR3 comprises 13 residues. CDR3 DNA sequence: TGTGCCAGCAGTTTATGGTCCTCAGGGGGCTACACCTTC. Translated, it gives CASSLWSSGGYTF.

This clone was observed a handful of times. The rearrangement links TRBV5-4 to TRBJ1-4, with 7 bases fitting TRBD1. After removal of 5 bases from V and 2 bases from J, the junction contained 9 bases not matched to a gene. The length of the CDR3 is 16 residues. Germline V gene data show CDR1 as SGHNT and CDR2 as YYREEE (reference sequence). CDR3 sequence: CASSYTIGGTNEKLFF. The CDR3 nucleotides are TGTGCCAGCAGTTATACCATAGGGGGCACTAATGAAAAACTGTTTTTT.

V and J are TRBV27 and TRBJ2-2; D is possibly TRBD1 (5 bases). Trimming stripped 2 bases from V and 2 bases from J, with 12 bases between. Germline V gene data show CDR1 as MNHEY and CDR2 as SMNVEV (reference sequence). This CDR3 region has 16 residues. CDR3 protein: CASSLNAGLNTGELFF. The CDR3 DNA reads TGTGCCAGCAGTTTAAACGCAGGGCTTAACACCGGGGAGCTGTTTTTT.

The chain carries TRBV11-3 and TRBJ1-3; unclear D gene. The CDR3 has 13 amino acids. The V gene lost 4 bases and the J gene lost 7 bases, with 11 bases spanning the gap. The germline CDR1 and CDR2 sequences are SGHNT and YENEEA. In DNA, the CDR3 is TGTGCCAGCAGCTCTAACTATGGTAACACCATATATTTT. Protein product: CASSSNYGNTIYF.

The chain links TRBV5-5 to TRBJ1-2; D is undetermined. Germline V gene data show CDR1 as SGHKS and CDR2 as YYEKEE (reference sequence). The V and J ends lost 1 base and 1 base respectively, with 14 bases between them. The CDR3 runs to 16 residues. The DNA of the CDR3 is TGTGCCAGCAGCTTGCCAGGTTCGAACTTTAACTATGGCTACACCTTC. Protein: CASSLPGSNFNYGYTF.

The chain joins TRBV6-5 to TRBJ2-5; D assignment may be TRBD1 or TRBD2 (6 bases each). Germline CDR1 and CDR2: MNHEY and SVGAGI. The CDR3 runs 15 residues. Trimming left V 0 bases short and J 1 base short, with 9 bases between. The CDR3: CASSYSGGPQETQYF. DNA for the CDR3: TGTGCCAGCAGTTACTCCGGGGGCCCCCAAGAGACCCAGTACTTC.

The table lists this clone with a count of one. The CDR3 coding sequence is TGTGCCAGCAGCCAAGGGGTTGTAGAGAGGCCCCTCCACTTT. Translation gives CASSQGVVERPLHF. This chain links TRBV4-2 with TRBJ1-6; no reliable D call. Trimming took off 1 base at V and 13 bases at J, with 14 bases between the two ends. Per germline, CDR1 LGHNA and CDR2 YNFKEQ. The CDR3 contains 14 residues.

V is TRBV7-9 and J is TRBJ1-1; a weak D match, TRBD1 (6 bases). The CDR3 contains 16 residues. V lost 1 base, J lost 1 base, and 13 bases lay in between. Germline loops: CDR1 SEHNR, CDR2 FQNEAQ (reference sequence). The chain's CDR3 is CASSLEGGPGNTEAFF. The CDR3, as DNA: TGTGCCAGCAGCTTAGAGGGGGGCCCGGGGAACACTGAAGCTTTCTTT.

This sequence joins TRBV19 and TRBJ1-4, with 9 positions matching TRBD1. The CDR3 is 14 amino acids. The J segment lost 8 bases and the V segment lost 7 bases, leaving 8 bases of the junction unmatched. The V gene's germline CDR1 is LNHDA and CDR2 SQIVND (reference sequence). DNA for the CDR3: TGTGCCAGTAATAACAGGGGGCTTGGAGAAAAACTGTTTTTT. Its protein product is CASNNRGLGEKLFF.

The J gene is TRBJ1-1, the V gene TRBV11-2, with D unresolved. The V end lost 6 bases, the J end lost 0 bases, and 5 bases lay between the germline ends. The CDR3 consists of 12 residues. Germline values: CDR1 SGHAT, CDR2 FQNNGV. The DNA of the CDR3 is TGTGCCAGCAGGTCTTTGAACACTGAAGCTTTCTTT. Protein sequence: CASRSLNTEAFF. The full variable domain, rest sourced from reference TRBV11-2 and TRBJ1-1, is EAGVAQSPRYKIIEKRQSVAFWCNPISGHATLYWYQQILGQGPKLLIQFQNNGVVDDSQLPKDRFSAERLKGVDSTLKIQPAKLEDSAVYLCASRSLNTEAFFGQGTRLTVV.

The chain employs TRBV19 and TRBJ2-5; 10 nucleotides align to TRBD2. Germline V CDR1 and CDR2: LNHDA, SQIVND (reference sequence). V gave up 5 bases and J gave up 4 bases; unmatched junction bases: 7. The CDR3 is 15 amino acids. The DNA of the CDR3 is TGTGCCAGTAGTCCCGGACTAGCGGCGGGAGAGACCCAGTACTTC. Its protein is CASSPGLAAGETQYF. The whole variable domain, filled in from reference TRBV19 and TRBJ2-5, reads DGGITQSPKYLFRKEGQNVTLSCEQNLNHDAMYWYRQDPGQGLRLIYYSQIVNDFQKGDIAEGYSVSREKKESFPLTVTSAQKNPTAFYLCASSPGLAAGETQYFGPGTRLLVL.

The rearrangement uses TRBV11-2 and TRBJ1-2; D gene unclear. Trimming took off 5 bases at V and 0 bases at J, with 13 bases between the two ends. The CDR3 sequence is 15 residues long. The germline V gene encodes CDR1 SGHAT and CDR2 FQNNGV. The chain's CDR3 is CASSPPRVANYGYTF. The CDR3, as DNA: TGTGCCAGCAGCCCCCCACGCGTAGCTAACTATGGCTACACCTTC.

The V call is TRBV2, the J call TRBJ2-7, with TRBD1 identical over 7 bases. CDR1 and CDR2 (germline): SNHLY, FYNNEI. V shed 3 bases and J 1 base; nucleotides not matched to a gene: 9. This CDR3 contains 16 residues. DNA for the CDR3: TGTGCCAGCAGTGACTTCCGGGACAGAGATTCCTACGAGCAGTACTTC. It specifies CASSDFRDRDSYEQYF.

The V call is TRBV7-8, the J call TRBJ2-7; D may correspond to TRBD1 or TRBD2 (5 bases each). The CDR3 covers 13 residues. The germline V gene has CDR1 SGHVS and CDR2 FQNEAQ. The ends were cut back, 4 bases at V and 3 bases at J, with 10 bases in the middle. The CDR3 DNA is TGTGCCAGCAGCTCGGGACCCGGCTACGAGCAGTACTTC. This encodes CASSSGPGYEQYF. The whole variable domain, remainder taken from reference TRBV7-8 and TRBJ2-7, is GAGVSQSPRYKVAKRGQDVALRCDPISGHVSLFWYQQALGQGPEFLTYFQNEAQLDKSGLPSDRFFAERPEGSVSTLKIQRTQQEDSAVYLCASSSGPGYEQYFGPGTRLTVT.